This T cell receptor (beta chain) is from a study of T cell responses to AZD1222 COVID-19 vaccine. V lost 9 bases to trimming and J lost 1 base, with 13 bases between them. Germline-derived CDR1 and CDR2 are KGHDR and SFDVKD. This CDR3 has 14 amino acids. Remarks on this clone: Its target is not known.

Produced via immunoSEQ multiplex PCR; TCRdb's table is partial and in-frame only. This sample has approximately 94,000 clones; more than 75% occur once, and the top ten carry 4.2%. Overall study findings and caveats: There were vaccine-associated CD4 TCRs across spike, dominant at 160-218 and 743-854. Epitopes outside B.1.351 and B.1.1.7 mutated regions reportedly drew nearly half of spike TCRs. Females outnumbered males among donors, who were mostly white British; clonal diversity was possibly underestimated. With two AZD1222 doses given, Spike-specific TCR breadth and depth both rose.

Source: peripheral blood, taken on day 0 of MenACWY control vaccination. The chain joins TRBV24-1 to TRBJ2-3, with D possibly being TRBD2 (6 bases). The clonotype comes from an adult in good health. CDR3 residues: CATQAGRGTDTQYF. CDR3 DNA: TGTGCCACCCAGGCCGGGAGAGGCACAGATACGCAGTATTTT.